This TCR beta chain comes out of a study of blood T cell repertoires in COVID-19. Overall study: T cells, B-cell-depleted T cells, or PBMCs provided the cDNA or gDNA that served as material.

CDR1 is KGHSH and CDR2 is LQKENI in the germline V gene. This CDR3 has 15 residues. Trimming cost V 4 bases and J 0 bases, with 9 bases left between them. Self-reported history from a screening survey and questionnaire set each donor's cohort. Data came from immunoSEQ multiplex PCR; TCRdb stores just in-frame clones and leaves some out. The data contain hundreds of thousands of clones, over 75% of them singletons. The receptor was derived from a man between 25 and 39 years old who had recovered from COVID-19. V usage is TRBV18 and J usage is TRBJ1-4; possible D gene TRBD1, 6 bases. Sequencing was done on a sample of PBMCs or T cells enriched from blood (not recorded which). The CDR3 DNA reads as TGTGCCAGCTCACTGACAGGAGCAACTAATGAAAAACTGTTTTTT. It yields the protein CASSLTGATNEKLFF.